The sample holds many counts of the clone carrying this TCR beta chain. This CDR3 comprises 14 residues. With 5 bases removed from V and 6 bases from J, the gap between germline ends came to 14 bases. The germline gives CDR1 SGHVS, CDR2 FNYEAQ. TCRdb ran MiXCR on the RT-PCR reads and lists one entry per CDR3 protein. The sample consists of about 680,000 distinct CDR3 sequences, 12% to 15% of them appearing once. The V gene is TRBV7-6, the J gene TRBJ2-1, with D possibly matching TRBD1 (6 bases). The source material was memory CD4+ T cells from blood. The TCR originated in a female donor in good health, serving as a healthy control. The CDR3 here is CASSQRLGGNEQFF. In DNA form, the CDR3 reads TGTGCCAGCAGCCAGCGGCTAGGGGGCAATGAGCAGTTCTTC.